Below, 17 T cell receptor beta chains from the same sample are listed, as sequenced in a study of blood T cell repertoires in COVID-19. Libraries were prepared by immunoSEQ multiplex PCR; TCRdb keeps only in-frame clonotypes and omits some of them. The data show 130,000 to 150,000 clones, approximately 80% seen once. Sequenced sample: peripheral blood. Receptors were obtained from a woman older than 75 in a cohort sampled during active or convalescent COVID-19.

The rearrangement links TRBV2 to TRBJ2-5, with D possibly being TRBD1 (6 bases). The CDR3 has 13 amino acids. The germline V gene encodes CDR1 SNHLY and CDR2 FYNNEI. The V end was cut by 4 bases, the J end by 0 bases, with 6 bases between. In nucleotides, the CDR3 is TGTGCCAGCAGTGGGGACAACCAAGAGACCCAGTACTTC. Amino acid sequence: CASSGDNQETQYF.

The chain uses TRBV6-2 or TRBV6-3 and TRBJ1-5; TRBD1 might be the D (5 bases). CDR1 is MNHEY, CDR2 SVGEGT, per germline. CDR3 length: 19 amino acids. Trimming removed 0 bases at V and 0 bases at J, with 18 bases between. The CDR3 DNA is TGTGCCAGCAGTTACTCGGAACAGGCCACGCTATATAGCAATCAGCCCCAGCATTTT. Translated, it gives CASSYSEQATLYSNQPQHF.

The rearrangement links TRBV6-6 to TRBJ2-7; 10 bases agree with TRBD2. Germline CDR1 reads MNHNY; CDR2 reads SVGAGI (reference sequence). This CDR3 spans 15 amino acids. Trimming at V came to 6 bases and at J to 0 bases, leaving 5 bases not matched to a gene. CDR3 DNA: TGTGCCAGCAGGGCGAGCGGGGGGGCCTCCTACGAGCAGTACTTC. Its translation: CASRASGGASYEQYF.

CDR3 sequence reads: CASSSWTGRILTNEKLFF. CDR3 bases: TGTGCCAGCAGCTCATGGACAGGAAGGATCCTCACTAATGAAAAACTGTTTTTT. The chain couples TRBV7-9 to TRBJ1-4, with 7 bases that match TRBD1. Germline V lookup: CDR1 SEHNR, CDR2 FQNEAQ (reference sequence). This CDR3 comprises 18 residues. J gave up 2 bases and V 4 bases, and 13 bases lay outside the gene matches. Drawing the rest from reference TRBV7-9 and TRBJ1-4, the complete variable domain is DTGVSQNPRHKITKRGQNVTFRCDPISEHNRLYWYRQTLGQGPEFLTYFQNEAQLEKSRLLSDRFSAERPKGSFSTLEIQRTEQGDSAMYLCASSSWTGRILTNEKLFFGSGTQLSVL.

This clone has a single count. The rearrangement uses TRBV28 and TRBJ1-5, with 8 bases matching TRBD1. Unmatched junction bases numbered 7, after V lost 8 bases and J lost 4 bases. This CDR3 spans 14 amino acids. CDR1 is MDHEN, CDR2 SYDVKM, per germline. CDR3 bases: TGTGCCAGCGAGGGGCAGGGGGCGAATCAGCCCCAGCATTTT. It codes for CASEGQGANQPQHF.

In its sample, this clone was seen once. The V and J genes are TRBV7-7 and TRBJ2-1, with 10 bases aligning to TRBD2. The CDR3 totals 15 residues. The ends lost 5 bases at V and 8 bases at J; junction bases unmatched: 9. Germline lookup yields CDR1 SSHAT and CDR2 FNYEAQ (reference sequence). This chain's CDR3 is CASSPGTSASDEQFF. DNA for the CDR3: TGTGCCAGCAGCCCCGGGACTAGCGCGTCAGATGAGCAGTTCTTC.

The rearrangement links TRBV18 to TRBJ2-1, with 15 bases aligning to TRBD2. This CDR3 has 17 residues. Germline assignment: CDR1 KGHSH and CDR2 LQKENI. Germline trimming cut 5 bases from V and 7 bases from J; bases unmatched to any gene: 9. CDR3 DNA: TGTGCCAGCTCATCATGGACTAGCGGGGGGGCCGGGAATGAGCAGTTCTTC. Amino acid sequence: CASSSWTSGGAGNEQFF.

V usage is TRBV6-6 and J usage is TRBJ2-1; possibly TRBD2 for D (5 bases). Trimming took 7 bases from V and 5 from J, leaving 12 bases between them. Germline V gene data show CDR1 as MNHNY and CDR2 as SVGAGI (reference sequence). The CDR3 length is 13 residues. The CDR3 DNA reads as TGTGCCAGCAACCCGGGAACCAACAATGAGCAGTTCTTC. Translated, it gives CASNPGTNNEQFF.

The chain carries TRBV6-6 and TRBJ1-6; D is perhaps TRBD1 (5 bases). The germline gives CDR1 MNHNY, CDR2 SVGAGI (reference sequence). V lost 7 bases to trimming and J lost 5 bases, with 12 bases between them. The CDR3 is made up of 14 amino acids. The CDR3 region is CASTKGTNNSPLHF. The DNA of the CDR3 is TGTGCCAGCACCAAGGGGACTAATAATTCACCCCTCCACTTT.

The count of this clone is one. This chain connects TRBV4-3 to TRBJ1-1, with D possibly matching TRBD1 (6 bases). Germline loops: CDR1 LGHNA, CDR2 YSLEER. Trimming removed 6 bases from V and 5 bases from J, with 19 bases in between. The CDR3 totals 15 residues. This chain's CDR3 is CASRGQALLDTEAFF. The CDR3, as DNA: TGCGCCAGCAGGGGACAAGCTTTATTAGATACTGAAGCTTTCTTT.

In DNA form, the CDR3 reads TGTGCCAGCAGCTCTCAGACTCTGACCGACGAGCAGTACGTC. Protein sequence: CASSSQTLTDEQYV. The rearrangement joins TRBV7-9 to TRBJ2-7; D remains unclear. Trimming left V 4 bases short and J 5 bases short, with 15 bases between. This CDR3 is built from 14 residues. Germline V lookup: CDR1 SEHNR, CDR2 FQNEAQ (reference sequence).

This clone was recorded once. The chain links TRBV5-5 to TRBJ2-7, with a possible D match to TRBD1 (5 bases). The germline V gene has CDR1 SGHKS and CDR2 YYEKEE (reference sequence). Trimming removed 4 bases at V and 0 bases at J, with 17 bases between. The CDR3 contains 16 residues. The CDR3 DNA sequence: TGTGCCAGCAGCAGGGGATTAGACGGTAGCTCCTACGAGCAGTACTTC. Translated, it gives CASSRGLDGSSYEQYF.

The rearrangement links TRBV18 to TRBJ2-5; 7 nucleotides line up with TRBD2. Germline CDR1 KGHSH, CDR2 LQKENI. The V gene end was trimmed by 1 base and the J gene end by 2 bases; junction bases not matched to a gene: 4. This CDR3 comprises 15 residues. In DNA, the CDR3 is TGTGCCAGCTCACCACGCCTAGCGGATCAAGAGACCCAGTACTTC. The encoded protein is CASSPRLADQETQYF.

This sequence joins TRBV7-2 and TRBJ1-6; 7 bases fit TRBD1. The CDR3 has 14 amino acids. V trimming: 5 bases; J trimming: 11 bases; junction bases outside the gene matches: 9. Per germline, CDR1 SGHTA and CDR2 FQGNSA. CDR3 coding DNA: TGTGCCAGCAGCCCCTACAGGGGATCCCCACCCCTCCACTTT. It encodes CASSPYRGSPPLHF.

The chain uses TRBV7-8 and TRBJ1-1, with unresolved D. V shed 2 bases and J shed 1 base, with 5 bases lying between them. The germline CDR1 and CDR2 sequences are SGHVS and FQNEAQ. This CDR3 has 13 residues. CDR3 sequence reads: CASSLYTNTEAFF. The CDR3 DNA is TGTGCCAGCAGCTTATACACGAACACTGAAGCTTTCTTT.

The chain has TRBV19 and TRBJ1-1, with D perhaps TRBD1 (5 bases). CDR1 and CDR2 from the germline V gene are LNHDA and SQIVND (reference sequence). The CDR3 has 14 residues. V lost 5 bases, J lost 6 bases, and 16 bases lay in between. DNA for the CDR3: TGTGCCAGTAGTGGGGGGTATGGAACTTCTGAAGCTTTCTTT. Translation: CASSGGYGTSEAFF.

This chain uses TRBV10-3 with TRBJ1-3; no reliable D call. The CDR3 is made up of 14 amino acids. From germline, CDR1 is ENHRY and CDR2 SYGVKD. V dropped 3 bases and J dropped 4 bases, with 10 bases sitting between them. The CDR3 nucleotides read TGTGCCATCAGTGAACGGGTGTACGGAAACACCATATATTTT. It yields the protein CAISERVYGNTIYF.